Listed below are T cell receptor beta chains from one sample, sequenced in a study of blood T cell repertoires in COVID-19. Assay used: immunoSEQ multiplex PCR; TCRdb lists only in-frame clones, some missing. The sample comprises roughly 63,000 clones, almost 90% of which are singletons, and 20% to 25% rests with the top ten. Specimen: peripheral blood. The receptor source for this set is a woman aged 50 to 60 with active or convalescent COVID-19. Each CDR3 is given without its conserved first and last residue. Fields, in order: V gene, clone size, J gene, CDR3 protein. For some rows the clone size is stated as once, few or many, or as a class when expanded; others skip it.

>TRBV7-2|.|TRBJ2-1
ASSLGAVGRHNEQF
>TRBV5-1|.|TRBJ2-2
ASSPVRTGKTGELF
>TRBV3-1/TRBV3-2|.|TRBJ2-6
ASSQDLLAGAGANVLT
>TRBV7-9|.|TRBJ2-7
ASSASSADSVYEQY
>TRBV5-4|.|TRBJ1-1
ASSGQGLATEAF
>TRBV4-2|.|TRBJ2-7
ASSRQLTGDSYEQY
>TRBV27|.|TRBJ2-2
ASRWTDLNTGELF
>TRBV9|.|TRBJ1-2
ASSPTVETGGTYGYT
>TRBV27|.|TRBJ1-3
ASSEMRAGTGLAGNTIY
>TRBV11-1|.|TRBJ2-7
ASSQQGRGYEQY
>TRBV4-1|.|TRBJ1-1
ASSQDHTGGTEAF
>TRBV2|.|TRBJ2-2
ASSVDSALNTGELF
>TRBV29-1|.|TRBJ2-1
SVRFQYNEQF
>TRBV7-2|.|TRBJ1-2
ASSGTWDRDYYGYT
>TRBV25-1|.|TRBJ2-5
ASGVGQGKGLYQETQY
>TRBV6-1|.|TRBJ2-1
ASSEYPSGNSYNEQF
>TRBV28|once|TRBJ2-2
ASSTRDIDTGELF
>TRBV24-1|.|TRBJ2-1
ATSDSVAGNEQF
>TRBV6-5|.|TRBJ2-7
ASNQQGLAYEQY
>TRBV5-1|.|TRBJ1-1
ASSFGQGAARTEAF
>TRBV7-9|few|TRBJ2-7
ASSSGSGGGGNPYEQY
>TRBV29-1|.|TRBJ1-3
SARGVTSSGNTIY
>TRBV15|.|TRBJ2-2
ATSRGTANTGELF
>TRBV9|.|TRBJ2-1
ASSPTGAGEQF
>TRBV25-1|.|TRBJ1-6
ASTDQGSYNSPLH
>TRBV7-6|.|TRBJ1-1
ASSRKSGDTEAF
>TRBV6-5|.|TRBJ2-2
ASSLQGPSTGELF
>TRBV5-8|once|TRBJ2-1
ASSLNSGKWDNEQF
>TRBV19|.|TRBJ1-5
ASRTANQPQH